Below are 21 T cell receptor beta chains sequenced from a single sample in a study of blood T cell dynamics during melanoma immunotherapy. The sample's time point: week 3, after first cycle of checkpoint inhibitor. Method: immunoSEQ multiplex PCR; TCRdb's copy keeps in-frame clones and lacks some. The sample consists of around 15,000 clones, approximately 90% of them appearing once. Sequences were derived from blood, sampled from a patient treated with checkpoint blockade. All receptors come from a human donor with melanoma.

The chain carries TRBV6-1 and TRBJ1-6; D uncertain. The V end lost 6 bases, the J end lost 0 bases, and 9 bases lay between the germline ends. Germline V gene lookup returns CDR1 MNHNS and CDR2 SASEGT. The CDR3 has 15 amino acids. CDR3 sequence: CASSLVSSYNSPLHF. The CDR3 DNA sequence: TGTGCCAGCAGCCTCGTTAGCTCCTATAATTCACCCCTCCACTTT.

This chain links TRBV5-1 with TRBJ2-2, with 10 positions matching TRBD2. In germline, CDR1 is SGHRS, CDR2 YFSETQ. V lost 3 bases and J lost 4; bases outside the gene matches: 6. This CDR3 is built from 16 residues. The CDR3 spells CASSSPSGSFTGELFF. CDR3 coding DNA: TGCGCCAGCAGCTCCCCTAGCGGGAGTTTCACCGGGGAGCTGTTTTTT. Combining the CDR3 with reference TRBV5-1 and TRBJ2-2 gives the whole variable domain KAGVTQTPRYLIKTRGQQVTLSCSPISGHRSVSWYQQTPGQGLQFLFEYFSETQRNKGNFPGRFSGRQFSNSRSEMNVSTLELGDSALYLCASSSPSGSFTGELFFGEGSRLTVL.

The V gene is TRBV5-4, the J gene TRBJ2-2; 11 bases are a match to TRBD2. The CDR3 length is 15 residues. J gave up 7 bases and V 2 bases, and 4 bases lay outside the gene matches. The germline CDR1 and CDR2 sequences are SGHNT and YYREEE (reference sequence). This chain's CDR3 is CASSFPSGGSGELFF. The CDR3 region has the DNA TGTGCCAGCAGCTTTCCTAGCGGGGGGAGCGGGGAGCTGTTTTTT.

This chain uses TRBV2 with TRBJ2-3; 9 bases line up with TRBD2. CDR3 length: 14 residues. Trimming at V came to 8 bases and at J to 5 bases, leaving 8 bases not matched to a gene. Germline assignment: CDR1 SNHLY and CDR2 FYNNEI. CDR3 region: CASGSGSRRDTQYF. The CDR3 coding sequence is TGTGCCAGCGGTAGCGGGAGTCGTAGAGATACGCAGTATTTT.

This clone was detected only once. This chain connects TRBV5-5 to TRBJ1-1, with a possible D match to TRBD1 (5 bases). Trimming took 0 bases from V and 3 from J, leaving 12 bases between them. This CDR3 is 15 amino acids long. CDR1 is SGHKS and CDR2 is YYEKEE in the germline V gene (reference sequence). The CDR3 loop reads CASSLVAGWYTEAFF. CDR3 nucleotides: TGTGCCAGCAGCTTGGTTGCAGGGTGGTACACTGAAGCTTTCTTT.

The CDR3 DNA sequence: TGTGCCAGCAGTAACATCTATGGCTACACCTTC. Protein: CASSNIYGYTF. This chain connects TRBV5-4 to TRBJ1-2, with D unresolved. This CDR3 region has 11 residues. Trimming left V 5 bases short and J 4 bases short, with 6 bases between. Per germline, CDR1 SGHNT and CDR2 YYREEE (reference sequence). Supplemented by reference TRBV5-4 and TRBJ1-2, the full variable domain reads ETGVTQSPTHLIKTRGQQVTLRCSSQSGHNTVSWYQQALGQGPQFIFQYYREEENGRGNFPPRFSGLQFPNYSSELNVNALELDDSALYLCASSNIYGYTFGSGTRLTVV.

The CDR3 spells CASSVVQGAGEQFF. As DNA, the CDR3 is TGTGCCAGCAGCGTAGTTCAGGGGGCGGGCGAGCAGTTCTTC. The chain carries TRBV9 and TRBJ2-1, with 8 bases fitting TRBD1. Trimming removed 0 bases from V and 10 bases from J; junction bases left unmatched: 6. The CDR3 spans 14 residues. Germline CDR1 and CDR2: SGDLS and YYNGEE.

The chain recombines TRBV9 with TRBJ1-1, with D unclear. Germline values: CDR1 SGDLS, CDR2 YYNGEE. V dropped 2 bases and J dropped 2 bases, with 13 bases sitting between them. This CDR3 has 15 amino acids. The CDR3: CASSVEGGGNTEAFF. In nucleotides, the CDR3 is TGTGCCAGCAGCGTGGAGGGAGGCGGTAACACTGAAGCTTTCTTT.

This chain links TRBV12-5 with TRBJ2-2; the D gene is possibly TRBD1 (5 bases). V was clipped by 2 bases and J by 3 bases, with 13 bases between them. CDR1 LGHNT and CDR2 FRNRAP come from the germline V gene. The CDR3 consists of 16 residues. The CDR3 DNA sequence: TGTGCTAGTGGTTTGCCTATATTGGGGCACACCGGGGAGCTGTTTTTT. Its translation is CASGLPILGHTGELFF.

The chain links TRBV7-9 to TRBJ2-6; TRBD1 aligns across 9 bases. V lost 5 bases and J lost 0; bases outside the gene matches: 8. The CDR3 consists of 18 residues. Germline CDR1 SEHNR, CDR2 FQNEAQ (reference sequence). The CDR3 DNA reads TGTGCCAGCAGCCTTCGTTCGACAGGGGGCTCTGGGGCCAACGTCCTGACTTTC. Residues: CASSLRSTGGSGANVLTF. The full variable domain, completed using reference TRBV7-9 and TRBJ2-6, is DTGVSQNPRHKITKRGQNVTFRCDPISEHNRLYWYRQTLGQGPEFLTYFQNEAQLEKSRLLSDRFSAERPKGSFSTLEIQRTEQGDSAMYLCASSLRSTGGSGANVLTFGAGSRLTVL.

This clone showed up just once. The chain links TRBV19 to TRBJ2-7, with 8 bases identical to TRBD2. Germline CDR1 and CDR2: LNHDA and SQIVND (reference sequence). CDR3 length equals 15 residues. Losses at the gene ends were 2 bases for V and 3 bases for J; bases not matched to a gene: 6. CDR3 sequence: CASSILASGHYEQYF. In nucleotides, the CDR3 is TGTGCCAGTAGTATATTGGCTAGCGGGCACTACGAGCAGTACTTC.

V is TRBV11-2 and J is TRBJ2-7; TRBD1 might be the D (6 bases). The CDR3 covers 11 residues. CDR1 is SGHAT and CDR2 is FQNNGV in the germline V gene. V shed 2 bases and J shed 11 bases, with 10 bases lying between them. This chain's CDR3 is CASSLNRVKYF. As DNA, the CDR3 is TGTGCCAGCAGCTTAAACAGGGTTAAGTACTTC. Combining the CDR3 with reference TRBV11-2 and TRBJ2-7 gives the whole variable domain EAGVAQSPRYKIIEKRQSVAFWCNPISGHATLYWYQQILGQGPKLLIQFQNNGVVDDSQLPKDRFSAERLKGVDSTLKIQPAKLEDSAVYLCASSLNRVKYFGPGTRLTVT.

This chain uses TRBV5-6 with TRBJ2-1; TRBD2 matches 8 bases. The junction had 5 bases not matched to a gene; V was cut back by 4 bases and J by 8 bases. From germline, CDR1 is SGHDT and CDR2 YYEEEE. The CDR3 has 13 residues. The CDR3 protein is CASSIGTRDEQFF. The CDR3 nucleotides read TGTGCCAGCAGCATCGGGACTAGAGATGAGCAGTTCTTC.

This clone was seen only once. The chain recombines TRBV20-1 with TRBJ1-6; D is undetermined. The CDR3 runs to 11 residues. The germline V gene encodes CDR1 DFQATT and CDR2 SNEGSKA (reference sequence). V was pared by 6 bases and J by 14 bases, with 14 bases between. The CDR3 loop is CSAPAPRTLHF. CDR3 nucleotide sequence: TGCAGTGCCCCCGCGCCCAGGACCCTCCACTTT.

The gene calls are TRBV7-9 and TRBJ1-6, with D unresolved. Trimming removed 7 bases from V and 0 bases from J, with 13 bases in between. The CDR3 loop spans 16 amino acids. The germline CDR1 and CDR2 sequences are SEHNR and FQNEAQ (reference sequence). CDR3 protein: CASTIGQSSYNSPLHF. DNA of the CDR3: TGTGCCAGCACCATAGGGCAGAGCTCCTATAATTCACCCCTCCACTTT.

The chain couples TRBV6-5 to TRBJ2-5; weak D call: TRBD1 (6 bases). The CDR3 sequence is 15 residues long. Germline CDR1 MNHEY, CDR2 SVGAGI. The V end lost 6 bases, the J end lost 2 bases, and 16 bases lay between the germline ends. CDR3 sequence (DNA): TGTGCCAGCAGAAACCGGGACACCCTGCAAGAGACCCAGTACTTC. Translating it yields CASRNRDTLQETQYF.

The rearrangement uses TRBV19 and TRBJ2-2; D perhaps matches TRBD1 (6 bases). The V gene's germline CDR1 is LNHDA and CDR2 SQIVND (reference sequence). V was cut by 3 bases and J by 5 bases, with 13 bases left in between. This CDR3 has 15 amino acids. The CDR3 nucleotides read TGTGCCAGTAGTATTGGCAGGGGTATAACCGGGGAGCTGTTTTTT. Translated, it gives CASSIGRGITGELFF.

The V call is TRBV11-3, the J call TRBJ1-4, with 8 bases that match TRBD1. This CDR3 spans 15 amino acids. Trimming cost V 5 bases and J 10 bases; bases outside gene matches: 12. The V gene's germline CDR1 is SGHNT and CDR2 YENEEA. The CDR3, as DNA: TGTGCCAGCAGCCCTACGGGACAGGCCCATGGAAAACTGTTTTTT. It translates to CASSPTGQAHGKLFF.

The rearrangement joins TRBV20-1 to TRBJ1-1; no clear D gene. The CDR3 has 11 amino acids. V lost 3 bases to trimming and J lost 7 bases, with 9 bases between them. Germline CDR1 and CDR2: DFQATT and SNEGSKA (reference sequence). DNA for the CDR3: TGCAGTGCTAGGGACGCGATTGAAGCTTTCTTT. Protein product: CSARDAIEAFF.

A few counts support this clone. The chain employs TRBV18 and TRBJ1-2; no definite D call. Trimming shortened V by 2 bases and J by 5 bases, and 6 bases separated the two germline ends. CDR3 length equals 12 residues. Germline lookup yields CDR1 KGHSH and CDR2 LQKENI. The CDR3 nucleotides read TGTGCCAGCTCACCAGAGACTTATGGCTACACCTTC. Protein: CASSPETYGYTF.

The chain couples TRBV2 to TRBJ2-7; D may be TRBD1 (6 bases). Germline V gene data show CDR1 as SNHLY and CDR2 as FYNNEI. V shed 4 bases and J shed 2 bases, with 12 bases lying between them. The CDR3 runs to 14 residues. The CDR3 loop is CASSARTAAYEQYF. CDR3 in DNA: TGTGCCAGCAGTGCCCGGACAGCGGCCTACGAGCAGTACTTC.